This TCR beta chain was sequenced during a study of blood T cell repertoires in COVID-19. Measured with immunoSEQ multiplex PCR; TCRdb has only the in-frame clones, and not every one. This sample yields over 150,000 clones, of which about 80% are seen a single time; 26% belongs to the top ten. Of note for this clone: One end of the junction does not line up with germline, which may come from a read error.

The CDR3 spans 16 residues. Germline V gene data show CDR1 as KGHSH and CDR2 as LQKENI. The specimen was peripheral blood. This clonotype was sampled from a woman in her seventies with acute or convalescent COVID-19. This chain uses TRBV18 with TRBJ2-7; possibly TRBD2 for D (6 bases). CDR3 in amino acids: CASSPSGGKFSDEQYF. CDR3 coding DNA: TGTGCCAGCTCACCTTCTGGCGGGAAATTCTCCGACGAGCAGTACTTC.